Sequencing of this T cell receptor (beta chain) was carried out in a study of T-cell reconstitution after alpha-beta-depleted transplantation in children. This clonotype has more than one count but fewer than ten. Preparing the TCRbeta library involved the use of unique molecular identifiers. MiXCR, run by TCRdb on the PCR reads, gives a single entry per CDR3 protein. The sample records hundreds of thousands of distinct CDR3 sequences, under 8.5% being singletons. The CDR3 extends over 13 amino acids. Germline lookup yields CDR1 SGHRS and CDR2 YFSETQ. V was trimmed by 4 bases and J by 0 bases, leaving 7 bases between them.

This chain connects TRBV5-1 to TRBJ1-1; D is ambiguous. The sequenced sample was PBMCs, mostly from graft donor cells, obtained 360 days after TCRalphabeta/CD19-depleted stem cell transplant. This clonotype was sampled from a male patient aged 2 to 9 who had a stem cell transplant for acute myeloid leukemia, so the T cells may come from the graft donor. The CDR3 region is CASSRIMNTEAFF. DNA for the CDR3: TGCGCCAGCAGCAGGATAATGAACACTGAAGCTTTCTTT.